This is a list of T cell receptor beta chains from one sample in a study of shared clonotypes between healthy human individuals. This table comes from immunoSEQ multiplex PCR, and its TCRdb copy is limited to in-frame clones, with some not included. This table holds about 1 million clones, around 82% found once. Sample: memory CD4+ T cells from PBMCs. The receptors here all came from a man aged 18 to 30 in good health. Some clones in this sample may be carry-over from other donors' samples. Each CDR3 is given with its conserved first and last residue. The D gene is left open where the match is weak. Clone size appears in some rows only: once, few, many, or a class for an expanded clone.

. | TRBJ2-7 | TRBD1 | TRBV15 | TGTGCCACCCGTCCACGACAGGGCTCCTACGAGCAGTACTTC | CATRPRQGSYEQYF
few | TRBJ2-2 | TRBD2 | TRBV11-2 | TGTGCCAGCAGCTTCGGACTAGCGGACACCGGGGAGCTGTTTTTT | CASSFGLADTGELFF
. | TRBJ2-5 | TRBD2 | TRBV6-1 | TGTGCCAGCAGTGAAGCTAACCTGGGACTAGCGGGATACCAAGAGACCCAGTACTTC | CASSEANLGLAGYQETQYF
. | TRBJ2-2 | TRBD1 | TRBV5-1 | TGCGCCAGCAGCCCCCACTCGGGACAGGGGAACACCGGGGAGCTGTTTTTT | CASSPHSGQGNTGELFF
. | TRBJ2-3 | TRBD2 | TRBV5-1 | TGCGCCAGCAGCCGCCGTTCTCTAGCGGCAGACACAGATACGCAGTATTTT | CASSRRSLAADTDTQYF
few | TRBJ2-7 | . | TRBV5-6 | TGTGCCAGCAGCTCGTCCGGGACGGGCTTCTACGAGCAGTACTTC | CASSSSGTGFYEQYF
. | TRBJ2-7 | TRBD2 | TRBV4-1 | TGCGCCAGCAGCCAAAGCGGGACTAGCGGGTTTTACGAGCAGTACTTC | CASSQSGTSGFYEQYF
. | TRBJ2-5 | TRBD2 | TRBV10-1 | TGCGCCAGCAGTGGGACTAGCCAAGAGACCCAGTACTTC | CASSGTSQETQYF
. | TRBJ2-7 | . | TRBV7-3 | TGTGCCAGCAGCTTAACCGGGACGGCGGACGAGCAGTACTTC | CASSLTGTADEQYF
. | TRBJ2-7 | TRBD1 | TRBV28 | TGTGCCAGCAGTTTAGGGGACAGTCGCTCCGAGCAGTACTTC | CASSLGDSRSEQYF
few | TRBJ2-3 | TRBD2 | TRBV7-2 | TGTGCCAGCAGCTGGTTAGCGGGAGGAACAGATACGCAGTATTTT | CASSWLAGGTDTQYF
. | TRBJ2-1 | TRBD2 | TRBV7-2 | TGTGCCAGCAGCTTAGCGGGAGGGCCCAATGAGCAGTTCTTC | CASSLAGGPNEQFF
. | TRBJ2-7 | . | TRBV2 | TGTGCCAGCAGTGTCCATTTCCCCTTATACGAGCAGTACTTC | CASSVHFPLYEQYF
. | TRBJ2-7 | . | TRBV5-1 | TGCGCCAGCAGCTTTTCGGTGGTGGGAGCCTCCTACGAGCAGTACTTC | CASSFSVVGASYEQYF
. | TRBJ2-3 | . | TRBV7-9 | TGTGCCAGCAGCTTCTCCCGCGGTAGCACAGATACGCAGTATTTT | CASSFSRGSTDTQYF
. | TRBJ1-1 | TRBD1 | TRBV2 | TGTGCCAGCAGTGCCGGGACAGTGAACACTGAAGCTTTCTTT | CASSAGTVNTEAFF
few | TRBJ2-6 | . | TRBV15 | TGTGCCACCAGCAGAGGCGTAGGGACTGGGGCCAACGTCCTGACTTTC | CATSRGVGTGANVLTF
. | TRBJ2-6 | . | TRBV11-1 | TGTGCCAGCAGCTTAAGCTGGGTGAAAGGGGCCAACGTCCTGACTTTC | CASSLSWVKGANVLTF
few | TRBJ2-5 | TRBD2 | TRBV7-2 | TGTGCCAGCAGCTTAGCTGGGACTAGCGAGGAGACCCAGTACTTC | CASSLAGTSEETQYF
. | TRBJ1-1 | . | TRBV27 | TGTGCCAGCAGCCCCCTTGTGCGGATGAACACTGAAGCTTTCTTT | CASSPLVRMNTEAFF
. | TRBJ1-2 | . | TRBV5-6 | TGTGCCAGCAGCTTGGCCCCGGGCTCCAGCATGGAGGGCTACACCTTC | CASSLAPGSSMEGYTF
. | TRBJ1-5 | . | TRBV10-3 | TGTGCCATCAGTGCCGAACCCCATCAGCCCCAGCATTTT | CAISAEPHQPQHF
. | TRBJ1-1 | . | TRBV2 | TGTGCCAGCAGTGAAGCGGGAGGGACTGAAGCTTTCTTT | CASSEAGGTEAFF
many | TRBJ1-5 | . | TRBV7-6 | TGTGCCAGCAGCTTAGGATCAGGTTTTATCCAGCCCCAGCATTTT | CASSLGSGFIQPQHF
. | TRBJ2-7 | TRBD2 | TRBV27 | TGTGCCAGCAGTACACCGACTAGCGGGAGTCACGAGCAGTACTTC | CASSTPTSGSHEQYF
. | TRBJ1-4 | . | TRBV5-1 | TGCGCCAGCAGCTTGGAGGCGGGTTTGTATGAAAAACTGTTTTTT | CASSLEAGLYEKLFF
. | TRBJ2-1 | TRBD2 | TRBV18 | TGTGCCAGCTCACCACTTGGGAGGGTGCAGTTCTTC | CASSPLGRVQFF
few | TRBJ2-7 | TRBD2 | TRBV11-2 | TGTGCCAGCAGCTCCCCTAGCGGGAGGGCATACGAGCAGTACTTC | CASSSPSGRAYEQYF
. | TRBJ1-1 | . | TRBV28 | TGTGCCAGCACTGGGCCTGGACGGGCGAACACTGAAGCTTTCTTT | CASTGPGRANTEAFF